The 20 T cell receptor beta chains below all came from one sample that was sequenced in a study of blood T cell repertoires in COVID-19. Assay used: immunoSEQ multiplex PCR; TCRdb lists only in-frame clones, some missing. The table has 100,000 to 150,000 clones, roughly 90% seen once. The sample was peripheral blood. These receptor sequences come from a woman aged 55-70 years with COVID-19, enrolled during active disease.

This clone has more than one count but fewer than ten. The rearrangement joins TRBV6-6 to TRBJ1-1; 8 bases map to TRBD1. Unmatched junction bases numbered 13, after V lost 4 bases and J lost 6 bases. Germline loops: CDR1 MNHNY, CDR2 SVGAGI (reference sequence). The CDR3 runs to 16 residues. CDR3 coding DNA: TGTGCCAGCAGTTCCGGACAGGGCCCGCGGTTCTCTGAAGCTTTCTTT. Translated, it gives CASSSGQGPRFSEAFF.

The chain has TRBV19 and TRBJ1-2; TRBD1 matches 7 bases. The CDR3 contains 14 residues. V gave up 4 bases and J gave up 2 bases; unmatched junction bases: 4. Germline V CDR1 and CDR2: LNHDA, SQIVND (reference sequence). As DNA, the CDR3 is TGTGCCAGTAGTACCCAGGGACAGAACTATGGCTACACCTTC. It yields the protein CASSTQGQNYGYTF.

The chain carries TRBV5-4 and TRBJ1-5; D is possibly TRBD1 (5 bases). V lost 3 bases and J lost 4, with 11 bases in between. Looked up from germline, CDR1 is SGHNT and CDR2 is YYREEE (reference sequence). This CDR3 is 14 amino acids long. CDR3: CASSSGGENQPQHF. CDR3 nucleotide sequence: TGTGCCAGCAGCTCTGGGGGGGAGAATCAGCCCCAGCATTTT.

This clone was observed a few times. The CDR3 loop is CACPARTEGYGYTF. CDR3 nucleotide sequence: TGTGCCTGTCCCGCCAGGACAGAGGGCTATGGCTACACCTTC. V gene TRBV30 combines with J gene TRBJ1-2; a weak D match, TRBD1 (6 bases). V was cut by 6 bases and J by 4 bases, with 18 bases left in between. Germline values: CDR1 GTSNPN, CDR2 SVGIG (reference sequence). This CDR3 spans 14 amino acids.

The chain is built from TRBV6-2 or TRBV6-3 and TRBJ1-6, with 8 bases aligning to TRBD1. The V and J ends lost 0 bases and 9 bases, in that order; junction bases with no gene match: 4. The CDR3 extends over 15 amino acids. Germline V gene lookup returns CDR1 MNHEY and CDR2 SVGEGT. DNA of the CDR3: TGTGCCAGCAGTTACTCGACGACAGGGGTTTCACCCCTCCACTTT. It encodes CASSYSTTGVSPLHF.

The CDR3 reads CASSPGQGNRNEQFF. The CDR3 nucleotides are TGTGCCAGCAGCCCAGGACAGGGGAATAGGAATGAGCAGTTCTTC. The chain combines TRBV3-1 (or the pseudogene TRBV3-2) with TRBJ2-1; TRBD1 matches 9 bases. The CDR3 has 15 residues. V gave up 4 bases and J gave up 7 bases; unmatched junction bases: 8. Germline CDR1 LGHDT, CDR2 YNNKEL (reference sequence).

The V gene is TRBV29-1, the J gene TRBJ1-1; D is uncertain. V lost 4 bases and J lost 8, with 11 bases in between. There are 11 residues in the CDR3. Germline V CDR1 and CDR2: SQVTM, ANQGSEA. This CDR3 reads CSVGAGIEAFF. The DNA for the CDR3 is TGCAGCGTTGGCGCGGGGATCGAAGCTTTCTTT.

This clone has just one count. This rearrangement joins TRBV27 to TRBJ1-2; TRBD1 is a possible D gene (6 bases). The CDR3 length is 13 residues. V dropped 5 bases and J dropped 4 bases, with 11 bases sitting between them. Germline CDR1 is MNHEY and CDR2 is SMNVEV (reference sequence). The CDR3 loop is CASSAQGFYGYTF. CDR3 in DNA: TGTGCCAGCAGTGCCCAGGGGTTCTATGGCTACACCTTC.

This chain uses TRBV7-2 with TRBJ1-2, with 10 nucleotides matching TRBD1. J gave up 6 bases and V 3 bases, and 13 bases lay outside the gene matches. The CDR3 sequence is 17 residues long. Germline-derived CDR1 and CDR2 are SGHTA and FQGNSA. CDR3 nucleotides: TGTGCCAGCAGCTTGGACTGGGGCTCGGACAGGGGGAATGGCTACACCTTC. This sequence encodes CASSLDWGSDRGNGYTF.

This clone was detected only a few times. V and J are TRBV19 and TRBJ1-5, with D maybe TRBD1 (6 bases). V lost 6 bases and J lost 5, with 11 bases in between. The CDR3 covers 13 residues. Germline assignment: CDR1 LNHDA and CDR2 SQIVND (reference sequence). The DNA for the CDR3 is TGTGCCAGTAGGGGGGCTGTCGATCAGCCCCAGCATTTT. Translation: CASRGAVDQPQHF.

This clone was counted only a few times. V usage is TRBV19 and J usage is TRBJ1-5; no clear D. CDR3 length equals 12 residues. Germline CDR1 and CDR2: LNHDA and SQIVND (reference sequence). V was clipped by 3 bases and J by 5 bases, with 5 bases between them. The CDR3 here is CASSMRDQPQHF. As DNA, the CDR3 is TGTGCCAGTAGTATGAGGGATCAGCCCCAGCATTTT. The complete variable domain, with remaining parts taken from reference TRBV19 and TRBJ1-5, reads DGGITQSPKYLFRKEGQNVTLSCEQNLNHDAMYWYRQDPGQGLRLIYYSQIVNDFQKGDIAEGYSVSREKKESFPLTVTSAQKNPTAFYLCASSMRDQPQHFGDGTRLSIL.

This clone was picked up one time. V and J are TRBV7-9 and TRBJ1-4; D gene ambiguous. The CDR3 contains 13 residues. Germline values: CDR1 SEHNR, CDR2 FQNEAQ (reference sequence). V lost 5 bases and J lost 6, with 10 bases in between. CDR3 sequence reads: CASSAPRDEKLFF. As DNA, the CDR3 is TGTGCCAGCAGCGCCCCGAGGGATGAAAAACTGTTTTTT.

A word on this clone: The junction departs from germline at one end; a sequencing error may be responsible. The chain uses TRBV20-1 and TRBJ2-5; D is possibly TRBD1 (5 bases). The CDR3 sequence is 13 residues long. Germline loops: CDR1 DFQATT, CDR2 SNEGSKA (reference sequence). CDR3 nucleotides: TGCAGTGCTAGTCGACAGCCCCAAGGGACCCAGTACTTC. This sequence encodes CSASRQPQGTQYF.

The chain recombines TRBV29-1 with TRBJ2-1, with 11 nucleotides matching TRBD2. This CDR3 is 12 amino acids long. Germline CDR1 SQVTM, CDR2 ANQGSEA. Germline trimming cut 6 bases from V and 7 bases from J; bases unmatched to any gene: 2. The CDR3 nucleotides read TGCAGCGTCCTAGCGGGGGGAAATGAGCAGTTCTTC. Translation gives CSVLAGGNEQFF.

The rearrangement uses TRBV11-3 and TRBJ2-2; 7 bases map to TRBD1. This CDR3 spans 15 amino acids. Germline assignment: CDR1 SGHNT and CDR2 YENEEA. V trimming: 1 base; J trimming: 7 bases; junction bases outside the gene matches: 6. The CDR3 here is CASSLGQGHFGELFF. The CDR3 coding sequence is TGTGCCAGCAGCTTAGGACAGGGTCATTTCGGGGAGCTGTTTTTT.

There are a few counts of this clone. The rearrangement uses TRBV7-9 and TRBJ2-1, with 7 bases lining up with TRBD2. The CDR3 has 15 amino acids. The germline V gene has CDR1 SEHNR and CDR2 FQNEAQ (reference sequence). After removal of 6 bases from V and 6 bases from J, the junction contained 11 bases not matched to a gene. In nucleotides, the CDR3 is TGTGCCAGCAGTCTTGGAGAAAGCGGGGTCAATGAGCAGTTCTTC. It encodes CASSLGESGVNEQFF.

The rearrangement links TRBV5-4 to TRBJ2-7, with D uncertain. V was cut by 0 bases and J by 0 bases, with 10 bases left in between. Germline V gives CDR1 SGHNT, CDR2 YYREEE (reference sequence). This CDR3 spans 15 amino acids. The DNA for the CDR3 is TGTGCCAGCAGCTTGGGTCCGGGTTCCTCCTACGAGCAGTACTTC. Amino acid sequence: CASSLGPGSSYEQYF.

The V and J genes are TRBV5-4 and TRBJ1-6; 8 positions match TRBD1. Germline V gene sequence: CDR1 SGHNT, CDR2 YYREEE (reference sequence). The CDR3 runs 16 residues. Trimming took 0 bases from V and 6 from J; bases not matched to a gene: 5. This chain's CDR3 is CASSLGPGQANSPLHF. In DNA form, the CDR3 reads TGTGCCAGCAGCTTGGGCCCGGGACAGGCTAATTCACCCCTCCACTTT.

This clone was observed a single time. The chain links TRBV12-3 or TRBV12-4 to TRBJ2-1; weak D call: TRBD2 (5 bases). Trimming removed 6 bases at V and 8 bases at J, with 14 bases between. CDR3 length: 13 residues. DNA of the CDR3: TGTGCCAGCAGCGGACCGCCGAGGGATGAGCAGTTCTTC. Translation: CASSGPPRDEQFF.

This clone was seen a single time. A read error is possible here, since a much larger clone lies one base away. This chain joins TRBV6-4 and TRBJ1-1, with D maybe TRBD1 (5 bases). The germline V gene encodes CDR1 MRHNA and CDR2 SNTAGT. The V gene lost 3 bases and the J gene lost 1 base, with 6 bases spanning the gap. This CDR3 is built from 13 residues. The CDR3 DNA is TGTGCCAGCAGTGATGGGGCGAACACTGAAGCTTTCTTT. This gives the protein CASSDGANTEAFF.